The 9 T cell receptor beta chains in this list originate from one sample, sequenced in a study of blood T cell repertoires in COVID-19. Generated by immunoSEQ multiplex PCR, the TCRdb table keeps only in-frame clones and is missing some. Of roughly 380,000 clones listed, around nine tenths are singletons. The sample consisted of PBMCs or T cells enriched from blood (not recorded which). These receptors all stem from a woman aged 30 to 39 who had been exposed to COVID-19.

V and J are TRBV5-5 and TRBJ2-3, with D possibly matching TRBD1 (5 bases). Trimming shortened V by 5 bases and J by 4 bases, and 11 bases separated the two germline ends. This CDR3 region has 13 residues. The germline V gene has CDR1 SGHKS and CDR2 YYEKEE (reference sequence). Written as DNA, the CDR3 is TGTGCCAGCAGTCCACAGGCAGCAGATACGCAGTATTTT. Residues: CASSPQAADTQYF.

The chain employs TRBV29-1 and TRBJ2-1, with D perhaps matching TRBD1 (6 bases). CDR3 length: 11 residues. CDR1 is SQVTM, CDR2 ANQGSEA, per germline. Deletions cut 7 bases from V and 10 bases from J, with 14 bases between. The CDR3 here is CSASGHQEQFF. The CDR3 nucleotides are TGCAGCGCCTCGGGACACCAGGAGCAGTTCTTC.

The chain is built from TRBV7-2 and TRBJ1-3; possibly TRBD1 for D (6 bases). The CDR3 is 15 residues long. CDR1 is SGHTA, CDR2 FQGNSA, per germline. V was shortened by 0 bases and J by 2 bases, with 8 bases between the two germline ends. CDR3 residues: CASSLAAGAGNTIYF. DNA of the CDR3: TGTGCCAGCAGCTTAGCGGCAGGGGCTGGAAACACCATATATTTT.

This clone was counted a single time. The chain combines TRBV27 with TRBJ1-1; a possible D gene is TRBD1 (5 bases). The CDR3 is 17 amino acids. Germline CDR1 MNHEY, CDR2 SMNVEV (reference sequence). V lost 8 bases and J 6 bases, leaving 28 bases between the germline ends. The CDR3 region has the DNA TGTGCCAGCGTCCCCGAAGGGGTTCGTAAATCCGGCGCTGAAGCTTTCTTT. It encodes CASVPEGVRKSGAEAFF.

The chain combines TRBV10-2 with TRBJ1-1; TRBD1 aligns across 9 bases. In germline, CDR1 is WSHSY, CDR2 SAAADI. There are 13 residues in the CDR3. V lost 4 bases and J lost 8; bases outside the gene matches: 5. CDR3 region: CASSVGQGKEAFF. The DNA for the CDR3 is TGCGCCAGCAGTGTCGGACAGGGGAAGGAAGCTTTCTTT.

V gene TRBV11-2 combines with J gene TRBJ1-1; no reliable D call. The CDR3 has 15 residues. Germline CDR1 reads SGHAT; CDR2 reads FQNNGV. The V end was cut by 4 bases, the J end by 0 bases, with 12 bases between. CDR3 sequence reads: CASSWAGNMNTEAFF. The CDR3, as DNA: TGTGCCAGCAGCTGGGCAGGTAACATGAACACTGAAGCTTTCTTT.

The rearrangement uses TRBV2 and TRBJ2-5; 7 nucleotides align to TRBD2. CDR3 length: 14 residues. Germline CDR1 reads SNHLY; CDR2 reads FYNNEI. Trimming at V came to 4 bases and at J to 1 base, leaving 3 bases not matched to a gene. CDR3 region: CASSGLAVQETQYF. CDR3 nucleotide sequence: TGTGCCAGCAGTGGGCTAGCGGTCCAAGAGACCCAGTACTTC.

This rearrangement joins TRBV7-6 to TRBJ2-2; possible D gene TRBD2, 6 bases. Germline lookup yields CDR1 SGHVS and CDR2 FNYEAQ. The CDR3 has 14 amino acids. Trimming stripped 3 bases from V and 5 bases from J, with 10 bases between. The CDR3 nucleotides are TGTGCCAGCAGCTTCCGACGGGGGACCGGGGAGCTGTTTTTT. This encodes CASSFRRGTGELFF.

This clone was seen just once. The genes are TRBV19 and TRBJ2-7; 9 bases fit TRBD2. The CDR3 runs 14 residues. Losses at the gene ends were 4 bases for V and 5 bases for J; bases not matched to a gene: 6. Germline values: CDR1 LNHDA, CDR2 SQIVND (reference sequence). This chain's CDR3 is CASSRKREAHEQYF. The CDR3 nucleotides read TGTGCCAGTAGTAGAAAGCGGGAGGCACACGAGCAGTACTTC.